These T cell receptor beta chains were read from a single sample in a study of Graves' ophthalmopathy and Graves' hyperthyroidism. Each CDR3 protein gets one entry after TCRdb re-called the multiplex PCR reads with MiXCR. The sample contains roughly 170,000 distinct CDR3 sequences, about two fifths of which appear only once. Sequencing input: peripheral blood. These receptors all come from a man in his thirties or forties with Graves' ophthalmopathy. The CDR3 runs from the conserved cysteine through the conserved F or W. D genes are given only for firm matches. The size of a clone is reported for some rows only, either as once, few or many, or as a class for expanded clones.

D gene: TRBD2; J gene: TRBJ2-7; clone size: many; V gene: TRBV27; CDR3 protein: CASSFGGSGEQYF; CDR3 DNA: TGTGCCAGCAGTTTCGGGGGGTCGGGCGAGCAGTACTTC
D gene: .; J gene: TRBJ1-6; clone size: .; V gene: TRBV6-5; CDR3 protein: CASSLRGGGNSPLHF; CDR3 DNA: TGTGCCAGCAGTTTAAGGGGCGGGGGGAATTCACCCCTCCACTTT
D gene: .; J gene: TRBJ1-6; clone size: .; V gene: TRBV6-1; CDR3 protein: CASSEVGPGSSYNSPLHF; CDR3 DNA: TGTGCCAGCAGTGAAGTCGGGCCAGGGAGCTCCTATAATTCACCCCTCCACTTT
D gene: .; J gene: TRBJ2-5; clone size: many; V gene: TRBV6-2/TRBV6-3; CDR3 protein: CASSYEERETQYF; CDR3 DNA: TGTGCCAGCAGTTACGAGGAGAGGGAGACCCAGTACTTC
D gene: .; J gene: TRBJ1-2; clone size: many; V gene: TRBV3-1; CDR3 protein: CASSQGFLNYGYTF; CDR3 DNA: TGTGCCAGCAGCCAAGGTTTCCTAAACTATGGCTACACCTTC
D gene: .; J gene: TRBJ1-1; clone size: .; V gene: TRBV19; CDR3 protein: CASKTGGTEAFF; CDR3 DNA: TGTGCCAGTAAGACAGGAGGCACTGAAGCTTTCTTT
D gene: .; J gene: TRBJ2-5; clone size: many; V gene: TRBV12-3/TRBV12-4; CDR3 protein: CASSSPGVLEGETQYF; CDR3 DNA: TGTGCCAGCAGTTCCCCGGGGGTCCTTGAGGGCGAGACCCAGTACTTC
D gene: TRBD1; J gene: TRBJ2-5; clone size: .; V gene: TRBV12-3/TRBV12-4; CDR3 protein: CASSKGQEGDKETQYF; CDR3 DNA: TGTGCCAGCAGTAAGGGACAGGAGGGCGACAAAGAGACCCAGTACTTC
D gene: .; J gene: TRBJ1-1; clone size: many; V gene: TRBV6-1; CDR3 protein: CASSLGRLNTEAFF; CDR3 DNA: TGTGCCAGCAGTCTGGGACGCTTGAACACTGAAGCTTTCTTT
D gene: .; J gene: TRBJ1-6; clone size: .; V gene: TRBV6-5; CDR3 protein: CASSYHEGTSNSPLHF; CDR3 DNA: TGTGCCAGCAGTTACCACGAAGGGACATCTAATTCACCCCTCCACTTT
D gene: TRBD2; J gene: TRBJ2-2; clone size: .; V gene: TRBV6-2/TRBV6-3; CDR3 protein: CASSYVPGLAGELFF; CDR3 DNA: TGTGCCAGCAGTTACGTGCCCGGACTAGCCGGGGAGCTGTTTTTT
D gene: TRBD1; J gene: TRBJ2-7; clone size: once; V gene: TRBV6-1; CDR3 protein: CASTEWTGRLTSYEQYF; CDR3 DNA: TGTGCCAGCACCGAATGGACAGGGCGACTAACTTCCTACGAGCAGTACTTC
D gene: .; J gene: TRBJ1-3; clone size: many; V gene: TRBV11-2; CDR3 protein: CASSPGRGNTIYF; CDR3 DNA: TGTGCCAGCAGCCCTGGACGGGGAAACACCATATATTTT
D gene: TRBD1; J gene: TRBJ2-7; clone size: many; V gene: TRBV4-1; CDR3 protein: CASSQTGGPSYEQYF; CDR3 DNA: TGCGCCAGCAGCCAGACAGGGGGGCCCTCCTACGAGCAGTACTTC
D gene: .; J gene: TRBJ1-5; clone size: .; V gene: TRBV19; CDR3 protein: CASRGGYWTRGNQPQHF; CDR3 DNA: TGTGCCAGTAGGGGGGGGTATTGGACTCGGGGCAATCAGCCCCAGCATTTT
D gene: .; J gene: TRBJ1-2; clone size: .; V gene: TRBV6-5; CDR3 protein: CASSYADRRSHGYTF; CDR3 DNA: TGTGCCAGCAGTTATGCCGACAGGAGATCTCATGGCTACACCTTC
D gene: TRBD2; J gene: TRBJ2-7; clone size: many; V gene: TRBV11-2; CDR3 protein: CASSLEGLEDEQYF; CDR3 DNA: TGTGCCAGCAGCTTAGAGGGACTAGAGGACGAGCAGTACTTC
D gene: TRBD1; J gene: TRBJ2-2; clone size: many; V gene: TRBV7-9; CDR3 protein: CASSFRGQGGELFF; CDR3 DNA: TGTGCCAGCAGCTTCAGGGGGCAGGGCGGGGAGCTGTTTTTT
D gene: .; J gene: TRBJ1-2; clone size: many; V gene: TRBV20-1; CDR3 protein: CSARASTGGLGYTF; CDR3 DNA: TGCAGTGCTAGAGCATCGACTGGGGGACTTGGCTACACCTTC
D gene: .; J gene: TRBJ1-6; clone size: many; V gene: TRBV29-1; CDR3 protein: CSVGVGYNSPLHF; CDR3 DNA: TGCAGCGTTGGAGTGGGGTATAATTCACCCCTCCACTTT
D gene: TRBD2; J gene: TRBJ2-7; clone size: .; V gene: TRBV29-1; CDR3 protein: CSAERAGGTYEQYF; CDR3 DNA: TGCAGCGCTGAACGGGCGGGAGGGACCTACGAGCAGTACTTC
D gene: .; J gene: TRBJ1-1; clone size: many; V gene: TRBV19; CDR3 protein: CASSMEGNTEAFF; CDR3 DNA: TGTGCCAGTAGTATGGAAGGGAACACTGAAGCTTTCTTT
D gene: TRBD2; J gene: TRBJ2-5; clone size: .; V gene: TRBV12-3/TRBV12-4; CDR3 protein: CASSLKASGRHGETQYF; CDR3 DNA: TGTGCCAGCAGTTTAAAGGCTAGCGGGAGACACGGAGAGACCCAGTACTTC
D gene: .; J gene: TRBJ2-5; clone size: many; V gene: TRBV2; CDR3 protein: CASRNYKPETQYF; CDR3 DNA: TGTGCCAGCAGAAATTACAAACCCGAGACCCAGTACTTC
D gene: .; J gene: TRBJ2-7; clone size: .; V gene: TRBV7-2; CDR3 protein: CASSFGPGEQYF; CDR3 DNA: TGTGCCAGCAGCTTCGGGCCTGGCGAGCAGTACTTC
D gene: .; J gene: TRBJ2-2; clone size: many; V gene: TRBV12-3/TRBV12-4; CDR3 protein: CASSLGTINTGELFF; CDR3 DNA: TGTGCCAGCAGTCTAGGTACTATAAACACCGGGGAGCTGTTTTTT
D gene: .; J gene: TRBJ1-1; clone size: .; V gene: TRBV28; CDR3 protein: CASSLWKTIPEAFF; CDR3 DNA: TGTGCCAGCAGTTTATGGAAGACAATCCCTGAAGCTTTCTTT
D gene: .; J gene: TRBJ1-6; clone size: many; V gene: TRBV4-3; CDR3 protein: CASSQEGLGNSPLHF; CDR3 DNA: TGCGCCAGCAGCCAAGAGGGTCTTGGAAATTCACCCCTCCACTTT
D gene: .; J gene: TRBJ2-7; clone size: many; V gene: TRBV29-1; CDR3 protein: CSVGTGIHEQYF; CDR3 DNA: TGCAGCGTGGGTACAGGGATCCACGAGCAGTACTTC
D gene: .; J gene: TRBJ2-7; clone size: many; V gene: TRBV6-2/TRBV6-3; CDR3 protein: CASSSGTATYEQYF; CDR3 DNA: TGTGCCAGCAGTTCCGGGACGGCCACCTACGAGCAGTACTTC
D gene: TRBD1; J gene: TRBJ2-7; clone size: .; V gene: TRBV10-3; CDR3 protein: CATRKSGGQGSYEQYF; CDR3 DNA: TGTGCCACCCGGAAATCAGGCGGACAGGGGTCCTACGAGCAGTACTTC
D gene: .; J gene: TRBJ1-1; clone size: .; V gene: TRBV6-1; CDR3 protein: CASSVDRYTEAFF; CDR3 DNA: TGTGCCAGCAGTGTGGACCGCTACACTGAAGCTTTCTTT
D gene: .; J gene: TRBJ2-7; clone size: many; V gene: TRBV19; CDR3 protein: CASSILPSYEQYF; CDR3 DNA: TGTGCCAGTAGTATTCTTCCCTCCTACGAGCAGTACTTC
D gene: TRBD2; J gene: TRBJ2-5; clone size: .; V gene: TRBV7-2; CDR3 protein: CASSSRRLAGGKTQYF; CDR3 DNA: TGTGCCAGCAGCTCCCGGCGTCTAGCGGGGGGAAAGACCCAGTACTTC
D gene: .; J gene: TRBJ1-6; clone size: .; V gene: TRBV10-3; CDR3 protein: CAIGASPPLHF; CDR3 DNA: TGTGCCATCGGGGCCTCCCCACCCCTCCACTTT
D gene: .; J gene: TRBJ1-1; clone size: once; V gene: TRBV11-2; CDR3 protein: CASSLWTAVNTEAFF; CDR3 DNA: TGTGCCAGCAGCTTATGGACGGCAGTGAACACTGAAGCTTTCTTT
D gene: TRBD1; J gene: TRBJ1-5; clone size: .; V gene: TRBV7-2; CDR3 protein: CASSLGQAAQPQHF; CDR3 DNA: TGTGCCAGCAGCTTGGGACAGGCGGCTCAGCCCCAGCATTTT
D gene: TRBD1; J gene: TRBJ2-7; clone size: many; V gene: TRBV12-3/TRBV12-4; CDR3 protein: CASSQDRVEQYF; CDR3 DNA: TGTGCCAGCAGTCAGGACAGGGTCGAGCAGTACTTC
D gene: .; J gene: TRBJ2-2; clone size: .; V gene: TRBV10-3; CDR3 protein: CATVSLRQNTGELFF; CDR3 DNA: TGTGCCACCGTTTCTTTGAGGCAGAACACCGGGGAGCTGTTTTTT
D gene: .; J gene: TRBJ1-1; clone size: many; V gene: TRBV24-1; CDR3 protein: CATSQSGAQDPEAFF; CDR3 DNA: TGTGCCACCAGTCAATCGGGGGCGCAGGACCCTGAAGCTTTCTTT
D gene: .; J gene: TRBJ2-7; clone size: .; V gene: TRBV6-2/TRBV6-3; CDR3 protein: CASSYGFDQPLTAYEQYF; CDR3 DNA: TGTGCCAGCAGTTACGGATTTGACCAGCCGTTAACCGCCTACGAGCAGTACTTC
D gene: .; J gene: TRBJ1-2; clone size: .; V gene: TRBV6-1; CDR3 protein: CASSPGYTF; CDR3 DNA: TGTGCCAGCAGCCCTGGCTACACCTTC
D gene: TRBD1; J gene: TRBJ1-1; clone size: .; V gene: TRBV11-1; CDR3 protein: CASSSRDRGLNTEAFF; CDR3 DNA: TGTGCCAGCAGCTCTAGGGACAGGGGGTTGAACACTGAAGCTTTCTTT
D gene: TRBD1; J gene: TRBJ1-1; clone size: many; V gene: TRBV11-1; CDR3 protein: CASSLEDRGTEAFF; CDR3 DNA: TGTGCCAGCAGCTTAGAGGACAGGGGCACTGAAGCTTTCTTT
D gene: TRBD1; J gene: TRBJ1-6; clone size: .; V gene: TRBV2; CDR3 protein: CASSEDQGQGFNSPLHF; CDR3 DNA: TGTGCCAGCAGTGAGGACCAGGGACAGGGTTTTAATTCACCCCTCCACTTT
D gene: .; J gene: TRBJ1-1; clone size: .; V gene: TRBV6-1; CDR3 protein: CASSDYANTEAFF; CDR3 DNA: TGTGCCAGCAGTGACTATGCGAACACTGAAGCTTTCTTT
D gene: .; J gene: TRBJ2-7; clone size: many; V gene: TRBV28; CDR3 protein: CASTLGGQESYEQYF; CDR3 DNA: TGTGCCAGCACCTTAGGCGGGCAGGAATCCTACGAGCAGTACTTC
D gene: TRBD2; J gene: TRBJ2-7; clone size: many; V gene: TRBV6-5; CDR3 protein: CASSYGTSGILKQYF; CDR3 DNA: TGTGCCAGCAGTTACGGGACTAGCGGGATCCTTAAGCAGTACTTC
D gene: TRBD1; J gene: TRBJ1-5; clone size: once; V gene: TRBV9; CDR3 protein: CASSVDGTGRQPQHF; CDR3 DNA: TGTGCCAGCAGCGTAGACGGGACAGGGAGGCAGCCCCAGCATTTT
D gene: .; J gene: TRBJ2-1; clone size: many; V gene: TRBV30; CDR3 protein: CAWTGEDQREFF; CDR3 DNA: TGTGCCTGGACGGGAGAGGACCAACGGGAGTTCTTC
D gene: TRBD1; J gene: TRBJ1-2; clone size: .; V gene: TRBV6-1; CDR3 protein: CASRGQGSFLHGYTF; CDR3 DNA: TGTGCCAGCAGGGGACAGGGATCTTTCCTCCACGGCTACACCTTC
D gene: TRBD1; J gene: TRBJ1-2; clone size: once; V gene: TRBV12-3/TRBV12-4; CDR3 protein: CASTPQGARYGYTF; CDR3 DNA: TGTGCCAGCACCCCCCAGGGGGCACGGTATGGCTACACCTTC
D gene: .; J gene: TRBJ1-1; clone size: once; V gene: TRBV7-2; CDR3 protein: CASSLGGAFF; CDR3 DNA: TGTGCCAGCAGCTTAGGCGGAGCTTTCTTT
D gene: .; J gene: TRBJ1-1; clone size: few; V gene: TRBV6-1; CDR3 protein: CASNGAQNTEAFF; CDR3 DNA: TGTGCCAGCAATGGAGCCCAGAACACTGAAGCTTTCTTT